Each of the 28 T cell receptor beta chains below was sequenced from the same sample in a study of CD8 T cells in ankylosing spondylitis. TCRdb itself ran the 5' RACE reads through MiXCR, one entry per CDR3 protein. The table lists about 39,000 distinct CDR3 sequences, around a tenth of them singletons. The source material was blood, either unsorted or a sorted T cell fraction (not recorded which). These receptors were taken from a male donor with ankylosing spondylitis or in good health (not recorded which).

This clonotype was observed many times. This chain links TRBV4-1 with TRBJ1-1; D gene uncertain. Trimming took off 6 bases at V and 0 bases at J, with 8 bases between the two ends. The CDR3 extends over 13 amino acids. CDR1 is MGHRA, CDR2 YSYEKL, per germline. The CDR3 DNA is TGCGCCAGCAGAACTCAGATGAACACTGAAGCTTTCTTT. As protein: CASRTQMNTEAFF.

This chain connects TRBV6-5 to TRBJ1-2; TRBD1 agrees at 7 bases. This CDR3 has 14 residues. Germline V lookup: CDR1 MNHEY, CDR2 SVGAGI. V was pared by 5 bases and J by 7 bases, with 10 bases of the junction left unmatched. CDR3 nucleotide sequence: TGTGCCAGCAGTCCCTCGACAGGGTACTCTGGCTACACCTTC. It translates to CASSPSTGYSGYTF.

There are many counts of this clonotype. Here the CDR3 reads CASSPRQDQPQHF. For the CDR3, the DNA is TGTGCCAGCAGCCCCCGACAGGATCAGCCCCAGCATTTT. V and J are TRBV7-6 and TRBJ1-5; D may be TRBD1 (6 bases). This CDR3 is 13 amino acids long. Germline lookup yields CDR1 SGHVS and CDR2 FNYEAQ. V lost 5 bases, J lost 5 bases, and 10 bases lay in between.

The CDR3 nucleotides are TGTGCCAGCAGTGACCCACTAGCGACCCAAGAGACCCAGTACTTC. This codes for CASSDPLATQETQYF. The V call is TRBV6-4, the J call TRBJ2-5; 7 nucleotides agree with TRBD2. The CDR3 is 15 amino acids. With V trimmed by 2 bases and J by 1 base, 4 bases remained unmatched. Germline V CDR1 and CDR2: MRHNA, SNTAGT.

The table lists this clonotype with many counts. The chain carries TRBV7-6 and TRBJ2-1; 8 bases fit TRBD2. The length of the CDR3 is 13 residues. V lost 1 base and J lost 14; bases outside the gene matches: 7. Germline CDR1 and CDR2: SGHVS and FNYEAQ. CDR3 bases: TGTGCCAGCAGCTTAGGGGGCAGCGGGGGCAAGTTCTTC. Translation gives CASSLGGSGGKFF.

The table lists this clonotype with many counts. This sequence joins TRBV25-1 and TRBJ1-4; no firm D call. This CDR3 contains 14 residues. The V gene lost 4 bases and the J gene lost 4 bases, with 10 bases spanning the gap. Germline CDR1 reads MGHDK; CDR2 reads SYGVNS. The DNA of the CDR3 is TGTGCCAGCAGTGCCCCGGGCTATAATGAAAAACTGTTTTTT. Encoded protein: CASSAPGYNEKLFF.

Only a few counts were recorded for this clonotype. The chain couples TRBV7-8 to TRBJ2-7; D call uncertain. Germline loops: CDR1 SGHVS, CDR2 FQNEAQ. This CDR3 is 11 amino acids long. V was trimmed by 5 bases and J by 4 bases, leaving 6 bases between them. In nucleotides, the CDR3 is TGTGCCAGCAGCCCTAATTACGAGCAGTACTTC. Translating it yields CASSPNYEQYF.

This clonotype was seen at least ten times. The chain is built from TRBV4-1 and TRBJ1-4, with D possibly being TRBD1 (6 bases). Per the germline V gene, CDR1 is MGHRA and CDR2 is YSYEKL. The CDR3 covers 17 residues. V lost 0 bases, J lost 1 base, and 12 bases lay in between. The CDR3 DNA is TGCGCCAGCAGCCAAGATACAGGGAGGAGAACTAATGAAAAACTGTTTTTT. Translation: CASSQDTGRRTNEKLFF.

Many counts were recorded for this clonotype. This chain links TRBV28 with TRBJ1-3, with D perhaps TRBD1 (5 bases). The germline gives CDR1 MDHEN, CDR2 SYDVKM. The CDR3 is made up of 16 amino acids. V was pared by 5 bases and J by 0 bases, with 14 bases between. CDR3 in DNA: TGTGCCAGCAGTCAGGGCCCTTACGACTCTGGAAACACCATATATTTT. The encoded protein is CASSQGPYDSGNTIYF. The whole variable domain, filled in from reference TRBV28 and TRBJ1-3, reads DVKVTQSSRYLVKRTGEKVFLECVQDMDHENMFWYRQDPGLGLRLIYFSYDVKMKEKGDIPEGYSVSREKKERFSLILESASTNQTSMYLCASSQGPYDSGNTIYFGEGSWLTVV.

This clonotype was observed at least ten times. V gene TRBV18 combines with J gene TRBJ2-7, with D tentatively TRBD1 or TRBD2 (5 bases each). The CDR3 runs to 15 residues. The V and J ends lost 6 bases and 6 bases respectively, with 21 bases between them. Per germline, CDR1 KGHSH and CDR2 LQKENI. CDR3: CASSPTGTPGGEQYF. CDR3 nucleotides: TGTGCCAGCTCGCCAACCGGGACCCCTGGGGGCGAGCAGTACTTC.

This clonotype was seen ten or more times. This chain uses TRBV7-9 with TRBJ1-1, with 9 nucleotides matching TRBD1. J lost 5 bases, V lost 5 bases, and 9 bases had no gene match. Germline V CDR1 and CDR2: SEHNR, FQNEAQ (reference sequence). The CDR3 runs 15 residues. The CDR3 DNA is TGTGCCAGCAGCCCTGGGACAGGGAGTTATACTGAAGCTTTCTTT. Its protein product is CASSPGTGSYTEAFF.

This clonotype was seen at least ten times. J is TRBJ2-3 and V is TRBV7-9, with D unclear. Trimming removed 1 base from V and 3 bases from J, with 14 bases in between. CDR3 length equals 16 residues. Germline assignment: CDR1 SEHNR and CDR2 FQNEAQ (reference sequence). The CDR3, as DNA: TGTGCCAGCAGCTTAGGGTTTCCAGATGGGACAGATACGCAGTATTTT. Protein product: CASSLGFPDGTDTQYF.

This clonotype turned up a few times. This chain links TRBV18 with TRBJ2-2; no clear D. Trimming left V 8 bases short and J 1 base short, with 14 bases between. Germline V gene sequence: CDR1 KGHSH, CDR2 LQKENI. The CDR3 contains 15 residues. DNA of the CDR3: TGTGCCAGCAACGGTAGATCTGAGAACACCGGGGAGCTGTTTTTT. It translates to CASNGRSENTGELFF.

Relative to its sample, this clonotype is medium-sized. This sequence joins TRBV13 and TRBJ2-1; D is ambiguous. Trimming shortened V by 1 base and J by 7 bases, and 5 bases separated the two germline ends. The germline V gene encodes CDR1 PRHDT and CDR2 FYEKMQ (reference sequence). The CDR3 consists of 12 residues. Written as DNA, the CDR3 is TGTGCCAGCAGCTTAGTGGCGAATGAGCAGTTCTTC. Translated, it gives CASSLVANEQFF.

This clonotype has a handful of counts. The chain couples TRBV10-3 to TRBJ2-5, with 9 bases fitting TRBD1. V dropped 0 bases and J dropped 5; count of bases not matched to a gene: 4. The germline V gene has CDR1 ENHRY and CDR2 SYGVKD. The CDR3 has 15 amino acids. For the CDR3, the DNA is TGTGCCATCAGTGAGTCTGGACAGGGGAAGGAGACCCAGTACTTC. Amino acids: CAISESGQGKETQYF.

This clonotype was observed many times. The chain recombines TRBV20-1 with TRBJ2-5, with a possible D match to TRBD2 (6 bases). The CDR3 has 15 residues. Trimming pared 2 bases from V and 0 bases from J, leaving 13 bases between. The germline V gene has CDR1 DFQATT and CDR2 SNEGSKA (reference sequence). Here the CDR3 reads CSARRSGPYQETQYF. CDR3 DNA sequence: TGCAGTGCTAGACGTAGCGGCCCGTACCAAGAGACCCAGTACTTC.

The chain employs TRBV6-5 and TRBJ1-3; TRBD1 is a possible D gene (5 bases). The CDR3 totals 15 residues. The V gene's germline CDR1 is MNHEY and CDR2 SVGAGI. V was clipped by 8 bases and J by 0 bases, with 14 bases between them. CDR3 in DNA: TGTGCCAGCGATTTACTGGACAACTCTGGAAACACCATATATTTT. Translated: CASDLLDNSGNTIYF.

This clonotype has ten or more counts. V and J are TRBV10-3 and TRBJ2-1, with a possible D match to TRBD1 (5 bases). V lost 10 bases, J lost 7 bases, and 20 bases lay in between. Germline V lookup: CDR1 ENHRY, CDR2 SYGVKD. The CDR3 is 14 residues long. In DNA, the CDR3 is TGTGCCACCTTTCCCGGGCCAAGGGGAAATGAGCAGTTCTTC. It codes for CATFPGPRGNEQFF.

There are many counts of this clonotype. The chain combines TRBV6-5 with TRBJ2-2; no clear D. Trimming took off 3 bases at V and 6 bases at J, with 5 bases between the two ends. Germline V gene data show CDR1 as MNHEY and CDR2 as SVGAGI. This CDR3 spans 12 amino acids. Written as DNA, the CDR3 is TGTGCCAGCAGTTATGCGGCCGGGGAGCTGTTTTTT. Amino acid sequence: CASSYAAGELFF.

This clonotype was found many times. This chain uses TRBV5-1 with TRBJ2-1; 7 positions match TRBD1. The CDR3 runs to 14 residues. Trimming removed 0 bases from V and 9 bases from J; junction bases left unmatched: 6. Germline V lookup: CDR1 SGHRS, CDR2 YFSETQ. CDR3 sequence reads: CASSLDRGSFEQFF. The CDR3 nucleotides are TGCGCCAGCAGCTTGGACAGGGGCAGCTTTGAGCAGTTCTTC.

This clonotype was observed at least ten times. The gene calls are TRBV5-1 and TRBJ2-1; 9 nucleotides match TRBD1. Germline lookup yields CDR1 SGHRS and CDR2 YFSETQ. This CDR3 has 17 amino acids. J lost 0 bases, V lost 7 bases, and 11 bases had no gene match. The CDR3 DNA is TGCGCCAGCGGGGGACAGGGCGGAACTAGCTCCTACAATGAGCAGTTCTTC. This translates into CASGGQGGTSSYNEQFF.

This clonotype was seen more than once but under ten times. The J gene is TRBJ2-5, the V gene TRBV7-9, with D possibly being TRBD2 (5 bases). The length of the CDR3 is 13 residues. The germline V gene encodes CDR1 SEHNR and CDR2 FQNEAQ (reference sequence). The V and J ends lost 2 bases and 5 bases respectively, with 9 bases between them. In nucleotides, the CDR3 is TGTGCCAGCAGCTTATGGGGAGAGGAGACCCAGTACTTC. This encodes CASSLWGEETQYF.

This clonotype has a count of ten or more. V gene TRBV5-1 combines with J gene TRBJ2-3; D is unresolved. V shed 0 bases and J shed 2 bases, with 4 bases lying between them. Per germline, CDR1 SGHRS and CDR2 YFSETQ. CDR3 size: 13 residues. Here the CDR3 DNA reads TGCGCCAGCAGCTTGGGCCCCACAGATACGCAGTATTTT. This encodes CASSLGPTDTQYF.

This clonotype was detected ten times or more. The rearrangement joins TRBV7-6 to TRBJ2-2, with D hard to call. CDR3 length equals 16 residues. The V gene's germline CDR1 is SGHVS and CDR2 FNYEAQ. V was shortened by 2 bases and J by 6 bases, with 16 bases between the two germline ends. As DNA, the CDR3 is TGTGCCAGCAGCTTAACTATTGCGATCCGGGCCGGGGAGCTGTTTTTT. This sequence encodes CASSLTIAIRAGELFF.

The table lists this clonotype with many counts. This chain uses TRBV18 with TRBJ1-2; unclear D gene. Trimming removed 5 bases from V and 9 bases from J, with 13 bases in between. Germline V CDR1 and CDR2: KGHSH, LQKENI. This CDR3 is built from 12 residues. The CDR3 DNA reads as TGTGCCAGCTCATCGCGGGGTGACAGCTACACCTTC. It codes for CASSSRGDSYTF.

The rearrangement joins TRBV2 to TRBJ2-7, with D possibly TRBD2 on 6 matching bases. Germline CDR1 and CDR2: SNHLY and FYNNEI. This CDR3 has 13 residues. V lost 5 bases, J lost 7 bases, and 15 bases lay in between. CDR3 DNA: TGTGCCAGCAGTTTCAACATGGGGGGTGAGCAGTACTTC. Protein: CASSFNMGGEQYF.

The rearrangement uses TRBV4-3 and TRBJ1-2; TRBD1 matches 7 bases. With V trimmed by 4 bases and J by 4 bases, 6 bases remained unmatched. CDR1 LGHNA and CDR2 YSLEER come from the germline V gene. The CDR3 is 14 amino acids. CDR3 sequence reads: CASSRRGAIYGYTF. CDR3 bases: TGCGCCAGCAGCCGCAGGGGGGCCATCTATGGCTACACCTTC.

This clonotype has a count of ten or more. The chain joins TRBV20-1 to TRBJ2-1; D is perhaps TRBD2 (7 bases). This CDR3 has 14 residues. Germline V gives CDR1 DFQATT, CDR2 SNEGSKA (reference sequence). Trimming removed 3 bases from V and 7 bases from J, with 16 bases in between. The CDR3 DNA reads TGCAGTGCTAGGGGGGCGGGAGAGTTAAATGAGCAGTTCTTC. It specifies CSARGAGELNEQFF.